This TCR beta chain emerged from a study of cytomegalovirus exposure and HLA in healthy donors. Donors had nominal health at sampling but likely had unrecorded immune exposures. The CDR3 extends over 14 amino acids. After removal of 0 bases from V and 10 bases from J, the junction contained 6 bases not matched to a gene. In germline, CDR1 is ENHRY, CDR2 SYGVKD. 13 Jbeta primers and 60 Vbeta primers were used for the PCR. Measured with immunoSEQ multiplex PCR; TCRdb has only the in-frame clones, and not every one. The data show over 65,000 clones, with approximately 72% seen just once and roughly 7.4% held by the top ten. Study conclusions and caveats: Later analysis demonstrated an association between a missense DCLRE1C variant and TCR beta V- and J-gene trimming. Segments of the TCR beta V type were, in most cases, productive about 87% or about 30% of the time in an earlier analysis. Only CMV serostatus was available as immune exposure information.

In the case of this clone: Its antigen remains unknown.

This chain joins TRBV10-3 and TRBJ2-1, with 7 positions matching TRBD2. The receptor comes from a woman aged 25 to 45 in good health and CMV-seropositive. Sequencing was performed on PBMCs. In DNA, the CDR3 is TGTGCCATCAGTGAGTCTTATGGGACTACCGAGCAGTTCTTC. Translation: CAISESYGTTEQFF.